The clone carrying this T cell receptor beta chain was found a few times. These data are taken from a study of blood T cell repertoires in COVID-19. Study context: Specimens from acute and convalescent COVID-19 originated in the United States, Italy and Spain. T cells, B-cell-depleted T cells, or PBMCs supplied cDNA or gDNA.

The length of the CDR3 is 11 residues. The V end lost 4 bases, the J end lost 4 bases, and 6 bases lay between the germline ends. Germline CDR1 and CDR2: SGHDT and YYEEEE. Authors' methods: Researchers report that nucleated cell counts were estimated from reference gene primer amplification. TCRdb's copy holds only in-frame clones and misses some; the assay was immunoSEQ multiplex PCR. For V, J and clone size, that table is used; D and trimming come from the DNA. The repertoire holds about 170,000 clones, 85% seen once, with about 3% in the top ten. This chain links TRBV5-6 with TRBJ2-7, with D unclear. Sequencing was performed on peripheral blood. The TCR comes from a human donor with acute or convalescent COVID-19. The donor label of this sample is uncertain. CDR3 loop: CASSRLYEQYF. The CDR3 DNA is TGTGCCAGCAGCCGTTTATACGAGCAGTACTTC.